This T cell receptor beta chain derives from a study of OX40 agonist ivuxolimab in advanced cancers. Study in general: The diagnoses of dose-escalation patients were hepatocellular carcinoma, melanoma, renal cell or head and neck cancer. Findings and caveats of the study: CD8+ T cells were the subset that, on average, had more expanded clones than CD4+.

Excluded were patients having autoimmune disease history or systemic immunosuppression. The data were produced by immunoSEQ multiplex PCR, yet TCRdb's version contains in-frame clones alone and is incomplete. Found here are over 20,000 clones, roughly 89% of them singletons; the top ten hold roughly 25%. The CDR3 extends over 12 amino acids. With V trimmed by 8 bases and J by 3 bases, 3 bases remained unmatched. Germline V gene data show CDR1 as MNHEY and CDR2 as SVGAGI. About this clone: Its antigen remains unidentified.

The rearrangement links TRBV6-5 to TRBJ1-2; 7 bases map to TRBD1. The TCR sequence derives from an adult with an advanced solid tumor such as melanoma, head and neck, liver or kidney cancer. This material consisted of CD4+ or CD8+ T cells sorted from blood, taken in a trial of the OX40 agonist ivuxolimab. In nucleotides, the CDR3 is TGTGCCAGCCATCAGGGGGACTATGGCTACACCTTC. This gives the protein CASHQGDYGYTF.